This TCR beta chain was captured by sequencing in a study of T-cell memory formation after mild COVID-19. This clonotype was observed a few times. Its antigen remains unknown. TCRdb used MiXCR to reprocess the 5' RACE reads, holding one entry per CDR3 protein. The table has roughly 580,000 distinct CDR3 sequences, roughly 18% seen once; the top ten hold around 12%. The ends lost 4 bases at V and 0 bases at J; junction bases unmatched: 1. The CDR3 consists of 14 residues. General observations from the study: Clones shrinking from day 15 to 85 showed even CD4/CD8 mixes; later expanders tilted CD4+. Cross-reactive memory seemingly joined, as some responding clones were found in pre-infection memory.

Sequenced material: PBMCs or a T cell subset sorted from them (not recorded which). The genes are TRBV12-3 or TRBV12-4 and TRBJ2-3, with 7 bases matching TRBD1. This receptor was taken from an adult woman who had mild COVID-19 (a few samples of this study predate the infection). Cell type and time point are not known. The CDR3 nucleotides read TGTGCCAGCAGTTGGGACAGTAGCACAGATACGCAGTATTTT. It codes for CASSWDSSTDTQYF.